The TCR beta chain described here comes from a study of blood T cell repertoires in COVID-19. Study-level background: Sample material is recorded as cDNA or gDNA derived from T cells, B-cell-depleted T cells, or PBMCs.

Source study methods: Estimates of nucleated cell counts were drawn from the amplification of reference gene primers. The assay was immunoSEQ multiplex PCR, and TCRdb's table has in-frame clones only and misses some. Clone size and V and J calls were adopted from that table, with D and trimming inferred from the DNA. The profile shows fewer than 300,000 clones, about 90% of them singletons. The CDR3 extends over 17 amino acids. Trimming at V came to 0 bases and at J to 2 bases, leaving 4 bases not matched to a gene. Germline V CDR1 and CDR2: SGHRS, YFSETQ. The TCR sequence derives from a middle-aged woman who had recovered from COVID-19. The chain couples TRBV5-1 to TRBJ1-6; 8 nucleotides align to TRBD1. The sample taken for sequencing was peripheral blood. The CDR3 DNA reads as TGCGCCAGCAGCTTGGGGCAGGGGGCTCCCTATAATTCACCCCTCCACTTT. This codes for CASSLGQGAPYNSPLHF.